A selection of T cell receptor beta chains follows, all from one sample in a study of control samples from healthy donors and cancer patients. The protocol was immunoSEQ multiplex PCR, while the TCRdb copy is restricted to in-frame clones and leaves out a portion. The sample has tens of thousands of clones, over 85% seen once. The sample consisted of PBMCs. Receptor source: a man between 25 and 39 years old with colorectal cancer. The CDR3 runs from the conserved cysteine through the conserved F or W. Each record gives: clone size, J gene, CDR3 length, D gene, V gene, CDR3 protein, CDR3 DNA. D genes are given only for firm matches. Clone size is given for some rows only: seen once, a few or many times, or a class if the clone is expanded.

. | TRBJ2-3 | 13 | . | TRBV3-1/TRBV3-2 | CASSLGVGDTQYF | TGTGCCAGCAGCCTGGGGGTTGGAGATACGCAGTATTTT
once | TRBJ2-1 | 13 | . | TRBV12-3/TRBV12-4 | CASSRGSYNEQFF | TGTGCCAGCAGTCGAGGCTCCTACAATGAGCAGTTCTTC
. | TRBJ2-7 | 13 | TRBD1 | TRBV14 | CASSRDSALEQYF | TGTGCCAGCAGCCGGGACAGCGCTTTAGAGCAGTACTTC
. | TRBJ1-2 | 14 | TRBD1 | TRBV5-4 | CASSLATGGYGYTF | TGTGCCAGCAGCTTGGCGACAGGGGGCTATGGCTACACCTTC
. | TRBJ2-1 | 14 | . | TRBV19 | CASSIDFGVNEQFF | TGTGCCAGTAGTATAGATTTCGGGGTTAATGAGCAGTTCTTC
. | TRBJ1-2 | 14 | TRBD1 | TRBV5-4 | CASRTDRGVDGYTF | TGTGCCAGCCGGACAGACAGGGGGGTTGATGGCTACACCTTC
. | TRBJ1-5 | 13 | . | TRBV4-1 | CASSQPGVEPQHF | TGCGCCAGCAGCCAACCGGGGGTTGAGCCCCAGCATTTT
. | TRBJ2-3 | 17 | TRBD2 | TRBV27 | CASSSNSGGIRTDTQYF | TGTGCCAGCAGTTCCAATAGCGGGGGGATACGCACAGATACGCAGTATTTT
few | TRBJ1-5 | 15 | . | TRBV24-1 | CATSDSHGWDQPQHF | TGTGCCACCAGTGATTCACACGGGTGGGATCAGCCCCAGCATTTT
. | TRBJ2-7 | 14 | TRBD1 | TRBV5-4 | CASSSGQKTYEQYF | TGTGCCAGCAGCTCGGGACAGAAAACCTACGAGCAGTACTTC
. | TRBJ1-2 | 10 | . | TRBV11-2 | CASTLNGYTF | TGTGCCAGCACCTTAAATGGCTACACCTTC
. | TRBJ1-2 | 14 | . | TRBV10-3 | CAINPEGEGYGYTF | TGTGCCATCAACCCGGAGGGCGAAGGCTATGGCTACACCTTC
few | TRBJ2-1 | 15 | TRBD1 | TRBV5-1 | CASSRGQTDTNEQFF | TGCGCCAGCAGCCGGGGACAGACGGATACAAATGAGCAGTTCTTC
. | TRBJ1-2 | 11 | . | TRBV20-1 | CSARDRNGYTF | TGCAGTGCTAGAGATAGGAATGGCTACACCTTC
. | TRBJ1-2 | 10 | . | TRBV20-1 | CSAGDYRYTF | TGCAGTGCCGGGGACTATAGGTACACCTTC
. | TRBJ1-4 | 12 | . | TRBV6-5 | CASSRYGEKLFF | TGTGCCAGCAGTAGATATGGGGAAAAACTGTTTTTT
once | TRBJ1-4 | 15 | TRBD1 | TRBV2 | CASKSVTGGLEKLFF | TGTGCCAGCAAATCGGTCACAGGGGGATTAGAAAAACTGTTTTTT
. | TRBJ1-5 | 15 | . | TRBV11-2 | CASSLEGIGNQPQHF | TGTGCCAGCAGCTTAGAAGGGATCGGCAATCAGCCCCAGCATTTT
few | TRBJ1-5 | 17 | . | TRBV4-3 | CASSQDLGEGLNQPQHF | TGCGCCAGCAGCCAAGACCTGGGGGAGGGTCTCAATCAGCCCCAGCATTTT
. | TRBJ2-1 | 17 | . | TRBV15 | CATSRDGPWENWGEQFF | TGTGCCACCAGCAGAGATGGACCATGGGAGAATTGGGGAGAGCAGTTCTTC
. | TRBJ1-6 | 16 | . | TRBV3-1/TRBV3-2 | CASSQIPLTGLSPLHF | TGTGCCAGCAGCCAAATTCCCCTCACAGGACTCTCACCCCTCCACTTT
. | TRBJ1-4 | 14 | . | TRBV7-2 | CASTLGGGTEKLFF | TGTGCCAGCACCCTCGGGGGGGGCACTGAAAAACTGTTTTTT
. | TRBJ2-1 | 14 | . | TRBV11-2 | CASSFGRSYNEQFF | TGTGCCAGCAGCTTCGGTCGGAGTTACAATGAGCAGTTCTTC
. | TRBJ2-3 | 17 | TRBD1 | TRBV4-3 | CASSPLQGDRNTDTQYF | TGCGCCAGCAGCCCTCTCCAAGGGGACAGAAACACAGATACGCAGTATTTT
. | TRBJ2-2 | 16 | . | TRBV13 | CASSPNTGRFAGELFF | TGTGCCAGCAGCCCTAATACAGGGAGGTTCGCCGGGGAGCTGTTTTTT
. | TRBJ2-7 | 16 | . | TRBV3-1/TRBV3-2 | CASSQDHRDFSYEQYF | TGTGCCAGCAGCCAAGATCATCGGGACTTCTCCTACGAGCAGTACTTC
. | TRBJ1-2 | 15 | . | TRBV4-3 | CASSQDALANYGYTF | TGCGCCAGCAGCCAAGATGCGCTAGCTAACTATGGCTACACCTTC
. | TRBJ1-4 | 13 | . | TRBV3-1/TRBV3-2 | CASSPPPNEKLFF | TGTGCCAGCAGCCCTCCTCCTAATGAAAAACTGTTTTTT
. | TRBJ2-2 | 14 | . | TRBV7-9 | CASSLAISTGELFF | TGTGCCAGCAGCTTAGCGATATCTACCGGGGAGCTGTTTTTT
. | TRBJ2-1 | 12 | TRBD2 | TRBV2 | CASRSSGGALFF | TGTGCCAGCAGGTCTAGCGGGGGGGCCTTGTTCTTC
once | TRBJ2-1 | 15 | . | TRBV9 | CASSVEGTSYNEQFF | TGTGCCAGCAGCGTAGAGGGCACCTCCTACAATGAGCAGTTCTTC
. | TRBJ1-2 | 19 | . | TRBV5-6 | CASSLYRVGSPLRKDGYTF | TGTGCCAGCAGCCTATACAGGGTTGGCAGCCCCTTAAGGAAGGATGGCTACACCTTC
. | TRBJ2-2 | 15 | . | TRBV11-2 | CASSLGGFVTGELFF | TGTGCCAGCAGCTTAGGAGGATTCGTTACCGGGGAGCTGTTTTTT
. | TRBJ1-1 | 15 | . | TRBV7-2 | CASSLMTVMNTEAFF | TGTGCCAGCAGCTTAATGACAGTCATGAACACTGAAGCTTTCTTT
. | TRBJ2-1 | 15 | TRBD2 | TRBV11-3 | CASSLGGGGSHEQFF | TGTGCCAGCAGCTTAGGTGGCGGGGGGTCCCATGAGCAGTTCTTC
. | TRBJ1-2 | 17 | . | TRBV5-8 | CASSLRPGTQDNYGYTF | TGTGCCAGCAGCTTGCGTCCCGGGACACAAGATAACTATGGCTACACCTTC
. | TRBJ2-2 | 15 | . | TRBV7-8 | CASSLVVGPTGELFF | TGTGCCAGCAGCTTAGTCGTTGGGCCCACCGGGGAGCTGTTTTTT
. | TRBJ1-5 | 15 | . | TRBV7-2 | CASSLEGGADQPQHF | TGTGCCAGCAGCTTAGAAGGGGGGGCCGATCAGCCCCAGCATTTT
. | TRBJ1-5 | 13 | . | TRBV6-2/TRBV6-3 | CASSYFHDQPQHF | TGTGCCAGCAGTTACTTCCACGATCAGCCCCAGCATTTT
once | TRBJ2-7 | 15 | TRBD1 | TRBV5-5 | CASRSGDRVQGEQYF | TGTGCCAGCAGATCAGGGGACAGGGTCCAGGGCGAGCAGTACTTC